The T cell receptor beta chain under discussion was sequenced for a study of T cells after yellow fever vaccination. Study information: Preparation used SMART-Seq v4 Ultra Low Input for the low-cell-number fractions. General study results and limits: The booster response re-showed most primary clones: 95% to 96% CD4, almost 90% CD8. High-abundance clonotypes from the bulk population could contaminate FACS-sorted repertoires. CD4 and CD8 compartments shared a small share of clonotypes, likely from convergent recombination.

TCRdb recomputed calls from the 5' RACE reads with MiXCR, one row per CDR3 protein. Here the sample spans a few hundred thousand distinct CDR3 sequences, about 17% being singletons. Remarks on this clonotype: Its antigen is not known.

Germline CDR1 reads LGHDT; CDR2 reads YNNKEL (reference sequence). The V end lost 0 bases, the J end lost 2 bases, and 10 bases lay between the germline ends. The CDR3 is 15 residues long. The rearrangement links TRBV3-1 to TRBJ2-5; D is unresolved. The origin of this receptor is a man younger than 35 who received the YFV17D yellow fever vaccine. This material consisted of PBMCs, taken around 5 days after the first yellow fever vaccination. The DNA for the CDR3 is TGTGCCAGCAGCCAAGATCTGCTAGTACAAGAGACCCAGTACTTC. Its protein is CASSQDLLVQETQYF.